The 27 T cell receptor beta chains given below trace back to one sample, sequenced in a study of CD8 T cells in Susac syndrome. Reverse transcription used roughly 0.45 to 1 ug RNA and random hexamers. MiXCR was run by TCRdb on the immunoSEQ multiplex PCR reads, yielding one entry per CDR3 protein. Among roughly 130,000 distinct CDR3 sequences listed, around 94% were seen once. The sample comprised CD4+ T cells from PBMCs. The receptors derive from a human donor with multiple sclerosis.

The chain has TRBV7-9 and TRBJ2-7, with a weak D call TRBD1 (7 bases). The V gene's germline CDR1 is SEHNR and CDR2 FQNEAQ (reference sequence). CDR3 length equals 15 residues. V shed 4 bases and J shed 5 bases, with 18 bases lying between them. CDR3 loop: CASSSPEGARNEQYF. CDR3 nucleotide sequence: TGTGCCAGCAGCTCGCCGGAGGGGGCGCGGAACGAGCAGTACTTC.

This clonotype appeared a single time. V and J are TRBV19 and TRBJ2-7; D uncertain. The CDR3 consists of 13 residues. Germline assignment: CDR1 LNHDA and CDR2 SQIVND (reference sequence). Trimming cost V 3 bases and J 4 bases, with 10 bases left between them. In nucleotides, the CDR3 is TGTGCCAGTAGTATGCAGGCTCGGTACGAGCAGTACTTC. Translation: CASSMQARYEQYF.

The V call is TRBV12-3 or TRBV12-4, the J call TRBJ1-1, with TRBD1 as a possible D gene (5 bases). CDR3 length: 14 amino acids. Trimming shortened V by 3 bases and J by 3 bases, and 11 bases separated the two germline ends. In DNA, the CDR3 is TGTGCCAGCAGTTTGACGGGGCCGGACACTGAAGCTTTCTTT. Its protein is CASSLTGPDTEAFF.

V and J are TRBV5-1 and TRBJ2-1; D uncertain. V was pared by 4 bases and J by 0 bases, with 14 bases between. Germline CDR1 SGHRS, CDR2 YFSETQ. The CDR3 contains 16 residues. Here the CDR3 DNA reads TGCGCCAGCAGCCCAAGGAGCGCCAGCTCCTACAATGAGCAGTTCTTC. Translated: CASSPRSASSYNEQFF.

The chain has TRBV6-2 or TRBV6-3 and TRBJ1-2, with 7 bases lining up with TRBD1. CDR3 size: 14 residues. The germline CDR1 and CDR2 sequences are MNHEY and SVGEGT. J was trimmed by 3 bases and V by 1 base; bases with no gene match: 2. CDR3 coding DNA: TGTGCCAGCAGTTACTTGGGACAGTACTATGGCTACACCTTC. This translates into CASSYLGQYYGYTF.

Only one count was recorded for this clonotype. The rearrangement uses TRBV19 and TRBJ1-5; possible D gene TRBD1, 5 bases. V was shortened by 2 bases and J by 3 bases, with 11 bases between the two germline ends. Per the germline V gene, CDR1 is LNHDA and CDR2 is SQIVND (reference sequence). This CDR3 has 15 residues. Written as DNA, the CDR3 is TGTGCCAGTAGTATACATCAGGGACCCAATCAGCCCCAGCATTTT. This translates into CASSIHQGPNQPQHF.

This chain links TRBV5-4 with TRBJ1-6; 12 bases align to TRBD1. J was trimmed by 2 bases and V by 4 bases; bases with no gene match: 4. Germline CDR1 is SGHNT and CDR2 is YYREEE (reference sequence). The CDR3 runs to 17 residues. The CDR3 spells CASSAGTGGTYNSPLHF. CDR3 DNA sequence: TGTGCCAGCAGCGCAGGGACAGGGGGCACCTATAATTCACCCCTCCACTTT.

The V call is TRBV3-1, the J call TRBJ2-7; D is perhaps TRBD1 (5 bases). The CDR3 has 13 residues. V lost 4 bases to trimming and J lost 4 bases, with 11 bases between them. Germline values: CDR1 LGHDT, CDR2 YNNKEL (reference sequence). CDR3 in amino acids: CASSPEKGYEQYF. The CDR3 DNA reads as TGTGCCAGCAGCCCCGAAAAGGGGTACGAGCAGTACTTC.

The CDR3 bases are TGTGCCAGCAGCTCCCCGGGGACTAGCGGGAGAGGTGAGCAGTTCTTC. Its protein product is CASSSPGTSGRGEQFF. The chain uses TRBV7-9 and TRBJ2-1, with 14 bases matching TRBD2. V was clipped by 4 bases and J by 9 bases; unmatched bases: 8. The CDR3 consists of 16 residues. Germline lookup yields CDR1 SEHNR and CDR2 FQNEAQ (reference sequence). The variable domain in full, with the rest retrieved from reference TRBV7-9 and TRBJ2-1, is DTGVSQNPRHKITKRGQNVTFRCDPISEHNRLYWYRQTLGQGPEFLTYFQNEAQLEKSRLLSDRFSAERPKGSFSTLEIQRTEQGDSAMYLCASSSPGTSGRGEQFFGPGTRLTVL.

This sequence joins TRBV7-2 and TRBJ1-5; 11 bases fit TRBD1. Germline values: CDR1 SGHTA, CDR2 FQGNSA. CDR3 length equals 18 residues. J was trimmed by 2 bases and V by 4 bases; bases with no gene match: 10. The CDR3 sequence is CASSSSGTGGLGNQPQHF. DNA for the CDR3: TGTGCCAGCAGCTCGTCCGGGACAGGGGGTTTGGGCAATCAGCCCCAGCATTTT.

The CDR3 nucleotides are TGTGCCAGCTCCAGTCATCGCCTAGCGGTAAACACCGGGGAGCTGTTTTTT. This encodes CASSSHRLAVNTGELFF. J is TRBJ2-2 and V is TRBV6-2 or TRBV6-3; 7 bases fit TRBD2. The CDR3 covers 17 residues. V lost 8 bases, J lost 2 bases, and 14 bases stayed unmatched. Per the germline V gene, CDR1 is MNHEY and CDR2 is SVGEGT.

The chain combines TRBV12-3 or TRBV12-4 with TRBJ2-5, with 8 bases fitting TRBD1. The junction had 8 bases not matched to a gene; V was cut back by 6 bases and J by 2 bases. The CDR3 is 15 amino acids. CDR3 protein: CASRSYRGEQETQYF. The CDR3 DNA follows: TGTGCCAGCAGATCATACAGGGGGGAACAAGAGACCCAGTACTTC.

The chain recombines TRBV30 with TRBJ1-3; D is unclear. V lost 7 bases, J lost 0 bases, and 7 bases lay in between. The germline V gene encodes CDR1 GTSNPN and CDR2 SVGIG (reference sequence). The CDR3 totals 12 residues. The CDR3 sequence: CAYGSSGNTIYF. The CDR3, as DNA: TGTGCCTATGGGAGCTCTGGAAACACCATATATTTT.

The chain carries TRBV9 and TRBJ1-2, with D maybe TRBD1 (5 bases). The CDR3 loop spans 17 amino acids. Between the trimmed V and J ends, which lost 4 bases and 3 bases, there was a span of 22 bases. Germline lookup yields CDR1 SGDLS and CDR2 YYNGEE. The CDR3 sequence is CASSPALGPPGDYGYTF. The CDR3 DNA reads TGTGCCAGCAGCCCTGCCCTGGGACCCCCTGGGGACTATGGCTACACCTTC.

V gene TRBV7-6 combines with J gene TRBJ1-1, with D tentatively TRBD1 (6 bases). V was clipped by 2 bases and J by 4 bases, with 8 bases between them. The V gene's germline CDR1 is SGHVS and CDR2 FNYEAQ. The CDR3 contains 13 residues. Here the CDR3 DNA reads TGTGCCAGCAGCTTAAGGGGGGGCACTGAAGCTTTCTTT. Its protein product is CASSLRGGTEAFF.

The gene calls are TRBV3-1 and TRBJ2-7, with TRBD1 as a possible D gene (5 bases). The CDR3 sequence is 12 residues long. Germline V gene sequence: CDR1 LGHDT, CDR2 YNNKEL (reference sequence). Deletions cut 5 bases from V and 7 bases from J, with 12 bases between. The CDR3 reads CASSYIGAEQYF. In DNA form, the CDR3 reads TGTGCCAGCAGCTACATAGGGGCGGAGCAGTACTTC.

This CDR3 reads CASSLKTGDTQYF. The CDR3 region has the DNA TGTGCCAGCAGCCTAAAGACCGGAGATACGCAGTATTTT. The genes are TRBV6-2 or TRBV6-3 and TRBJ2-3; no firm D call. The CDR3 runs 13 residues. V shed 6 bases and J shed 5 bases, with 12 bases lying between them. Germline CDR1 MNHEY, CDR2 SVGEGT.

This rearrangement joins TRBV7-9 to TRBJ2-3, with 11 nucleotides matching TRBD2. Germline V CDR1 and CDR2: SEHNR, FQNEAQ (reference sequence). CDR3 length: 16 amino acids. V gave up 5 bases and J gave up 2 bases; unmatched junction bases: 6. CDR3 in DNA: TGTGCCAGCAGCACCTCACTAGCGGGAGCCACAGATACGCAGTATTTT. Amino acid sequence: CASSTSLAGATDTQYF.

The V and J genes are TRBV7-9 and TRBJ1-6; D not certain. V lost 5 bases and J lost 2, with 10 bases in between. CDR1 is SEHNR, CDR2 FQNEAQ, per germline (reference sequence). The CDR3 covers 15 residues. The CDR3 coding sequence is TGTGCCAGCAGCAGGGAGTCCGCCTATAATTCACCCCTCCACTTT. It encodes CASSRESAYNSPLHF.

The chain couples TRBV15 to TRBJ2-7; D might be TRBD2 (6 bases). The CDR3 totals 15 residues. The germline V and J ends were trimmed by 0 bases and 5 bases, with 14 bases remaining between them. The germline V gene has CDR1 LNHNV and CDR2 YYDKDF (reference sequence). This CDR3 reads CATSRDSGARDEQYF. The DNA for the CDR3 is TGTGCCACCAGCAGAGATTCGGGAGCTCGGGACGAGCAGTACTTC.

This clonotype was found a few times. V and J are TRBV4-1 and TRBJ2-1, with TRBD2 matching 7 bases. J gave up 4 bases and V 0 bases, and 6 bases lay outside the gene matches. CDR1 is MGHRA, CDR2 YSYEKL, per germline. The CDR3 loop spans 16 amino acids. In DNA, the CDR3 is TGCGCCAGCAGCCAAGAGTCTAGCGGAGGTTACAATGAGCAGTTCTTC. Its translation: CASSQESSGGYNEQFF.

There are a few counts of this clonotype. The rearrangement uses TRBV7-2 and TRBJ2-1, with 11 bases lining up with TRBD2. Trimming removed 6 bases from V and 9 bases from J; junction bases left unmatched: 7. CDR1 and CDR2 (germline): SGHTA, FQGNSA. The CDR3 runs to 14 residues. The CDR3 nucleotides read TGTGCCAGCAGTATAGCGGGAGGGCCGAGTGAGCAGTTCTTC. Amino acid sequence: CASSIAGGPSEQFF.

This clonotype has just one count. Here the CDR3 reads CASSADRVGNEKLFF. The CDR3 nucleotides are TGTGCCAGCAGCGCAGACAGGGTCGGGAATGAAAAACTGTTTTTT. The chain links TRBV2 to TRBJ1-4; the match to TRBD1 covers 7 bases. J was trimmed by 5 bases and V by 6 bases; bases with no gene match: 9. This CDR3 has 15 residues. From germline, CDR1 is SNHLY and CDR2 FYNNEI.

The rearrangement uses TRBV7-9 and TRBJ1-1; the D is unclear. Trimming left V 1 base short and J 4 bases short, with 10 bases between. Germline V lookup: CDR1 SEHNR, CDR2 FQNEAQ (reference sequence). The CDR3 length is 14 residues. The CDR3 sequence: CASSLEELSTEAFF. The CDR3 DNA is TGTGCCAGCAGCTTAGAAGAGTTGAGCACTGAAGCTTTCTTT.

The chain carries TRBV10-2 and TRBJ2-2, with D uncertain. Germline V gives CDR1 WSHSY, CDR2 SAAADI. The length of the CDR3 is 12 residues. The V end was cut by 6 bases, the J end by 6 bases, with 8 bases between. DNA of the CDR3: TGCGCCAGCAGGATGGGTCCCGGGGAGCTGTTTTTT. This codes for CASRMGPGELFF.

The rearrangement joins TRBV5-4 to TRBJ2-3; TRBD1 might be the D (7 bases). Trimming took 4 bases from V and 1 from J, leaving 13 bases between them. There are 15 residues in the CDR3. CDR1 SGHNT and CDR2 YYREEE come from the germline V gene (reference sequence). In DNA form, the CDR3 reads TGTGCCAGCAGCCGAGGGGGCGGGGGCACAGATACGCAGTATTTT. It yields the protein CASSRGGGGTDTQYF. The variable domain in full, with the rest retrieved from reference TRBV5-4 and TRBJ2-3, is ETGVTQSPTHLIKTRGQQVTLRCSSQSGHNTVSWYQQALGQGPQFIFQYYREEENGRGNFPPRFSGLQFPNYSSELNVNALELDDSALYLCASSRGGGGTDTQYFGPGTRLTVL.

The chain has TRBV6-1 and TRBJ1-5; D is uncertain. CDR1 is MNHNS and CDR2 is SASEGT in the germline V gene. Trimming removed 2 bases at V and 4 bases at J, with 6 bases between. This CDR3 contains 13 residues. The CDR3 bases are TGTGCCAGCAGTGAATGGGGAAATCAGCCCCAGCATTTT. This sequence encodes CASSEWGNQPQHF.